Presented here are 32 T cell receptor beta chains from one specimen sequenced in a study of blood T cell repertoires in COVID-19. The data were produced by immunoSEQ multiplex PCR, yet TCRdb's version contains in-frame clones alone and is incomplete. The sample has 130,000 to 150,000 clones, less than 90% seen once; the top ten hold approximately 5%. Sequencing was done on a sample of PBMCs or T cells enriched from blood (not recorded which). The receptor set was obtained from a middle-aged man with acute COVID-19.

Written as DNA, the CDR3 is TGTGCCAGCTCACTTCTAGCGGGAAGCACAGATACGCAGTATTTT. It encodes CASSLLAGSTDTQYF. This chain connects TRBV18 to TRBJ2-3; 9 positions match TRBD2. The CDR3 covers 15 residues. Germline V gene data show CDR1 as KGHSH and CDR2 as LQKENI. V lost 4 bases to trimming and J lost 0 bases; unmatched junction nucleotides: 2. The whole variable domain, remainder taken from reference TRBV18 and TRBJ2-3, is NAGVMQNPRHLVRRRGQEARLRCSPMKGHSHVYWYRQLPEEGLKFMVYLQKENIIDESGMPKERFSAEFPKEGPSILRIQQVVRGDSAAYFCASSLLAGSTDTQYFGPGTRLTVL.

This chain links TRBV28 with TRBJ2-7; a weak D match, TRBD2 (5 bases). The CDR3 covers 16 residues. The V end lost 11 bases, the J end lost 3 bases, and 26 bases lay between the germline ends. Germline CDR1 MDHEN, CDR2 SYDVKM. The CDR3 bases are TGTGCCTGTCGCGAAGGCCTAAAAGGAGGTCGCTACGAGCAGTACTTC. Translation gives CACREGLKGGRYEQYF.

The CDR3 loop reads CAWDYSYEQYF. As DNA, the CDR3 is TGTGCCTGGGATTACAGCTACGAGCAGTACTTC. The rearrangement joins TRBV30 to TRBJ2-7; no clear D gene. The CDR3 has 11 residues. Germline V gene lookup returns CDR1 GTSNPN and CDR2 SVGIG (reference sequence). The ends were cut back, 5 bases at V and 3 bases at J, with 8 bases in the middle.

This chain joins TRBV15 and TRBJ1-4; perhaps TRBD1 as D (5 bases). CDR1 is LNHNV, CDR2 YYDKDF, per germline (reference sequence). V was cut by 1 base and J by 0 bases, with 12 bases left in between. The CDR3 is 17 amino acids. CDR3 residues: CATSRGAGLATNEKLFF. CDR3 DNA: TGTGCCACCAGCAGAGGGGCAGGGTTAGCAACTAATGAAAAACTGTTTTTT.

This clone was recorded at least ten times. At one end the junction does not follow the germline gene, possibly because of a read error. The V call is TRBV19, the J call TRBJ2-2; TRBD2 matches at 12 bases. The CDR3 runs 15 residues. CDR1 LNHDA and CDR2 SQIVND come from the germline V gene (reference sequence). CDR3 protein: CASSIASGGAGELFF. DNA for the CDR3: TGTGCCAGTAGTATAGCTAGCGGGGGGGCCGGTGAGCTGTTTTTT.

The rearrangement joins TRBV9 to TRBJ1-6, with 7 bases that match TRBD1. With 4 bases clipped from V and 5 bases from J, the junction kept 12 bases outside the gene matches. Germline V lookup: CDR1 SGDLS, CDR2 YYNGEE. This CDR3 is built from 17 residues. As DNA, the CDR3 is TGTGCCAGCAGCCGAAGGGACAGTGGGTGGGATAATTCACCCCTCCACTTT. It codes for CASSRRDSGWDNSPLHF.

The chain couples TRBV15 to TRBJ2-3; 11 bases align to TRBD2. Germline CDR1 is LNHNV and CDR2 is YYDKDF (reference sequence). The CDR3 consists of 16 residues. With 0 bases clipped from V and 6 bases from J, the junction kept 5 bases outside the gene matches. CDR3 nucleotide sequence: TGTGCCACCAGCAGAGAGTCTAGCGGGAGGATGGATACGCAGTATTTT. Its translation: CATSRESSGRMDTQYF.

V usage is TRBV7-9 and J usage is TRBJ2-2; no reliable D call. CDR3 size: 11 residues. V was clipped by 10 bases and J by 12 bases, with 15 bases between them. The V gene's germline CDR1 is SEHNR and CDR2 FQNEAQ (reference sequence). The CDR3 DNA reads as TGTGCCACTACGAATCAATCGAAGCTGTTTTTT. It specifies CATTNQSKLFF.

V and J are TRBV5-1 and TRBJ2-7; D gene uncertain. The germline CDR1 and CDR2 sequences are SGHRS and YFSETQ. The CDR3 contains 12 residues. The germline V and J ends were trimmed by 0 bases and 6 bases, with 7 bases remaining between them. The DNA of the CDR3 is TGCGCCAGCAGCTTGGGGCCCTCCGAGCAGTACTTC. Encoded protein: CASSLGPSEQYF.

This rearrangement joins TRBV9 to TRBJ1-1; D perhaps matches TRBD1 (5 bases). The germline V and J ends were trimmed by 3 bases and 3 bases, with 12 bases remaining between them. This CDR3 has 14 residues. Germline V gene data show CDR1 as SGDLS and CDR2 as YYNGEE. CDR3 coding DNA: TGTGCCAGCAGCGGAACCGGAGGGGACACTGAAGCTTTCTTT. This sequence encodes CASSGTGGDTEAFF.

V and J are TRBV5-4 and TRBJ2-5, with 8 bases that match TRBD2. The CDR3 spans 16 residues. Germline-derived CDR1 and CDR2 are SGHNT and YYREEE (reference sequence). Trimming removed 5 bases from V and 5 bases from J; junction bases left unmatched: 14. As DNA, the CDR3 is TGTGCCAGCAGGGCGGGTAGAGGACCGGGGGGGGAGACCCAGTACTTC. It encodes CASRAGRGPGGETQYF.

This chain uses TRBV7-9 with TRBJ2-2; D is unclear. The germline V gene encodes CDR1 SEHNR and CDR2 FQNEAQ (reference sequence). The V end lost 6 bases, the J end lost 5 bases, and 7 bases lay between the germline ends. The CDR3 is 12 residues long. CDR3 nucleotides: TGTGCCAGCAGGTCAAATACCGGGGAGCTGTTTTTT. Protein sequence: CASRSNTGELFF.

The chain links TRBV6-5 to TRBJ1-2; TRBD1 agrees at 9 bases. CDR1 and CDR2 (germline): MNHEY, SVGAGI. The CDR3 runs to 12 residues. V lost 10 bases, J lost 8 bases, and 8 bases stayed unmatched. The CDR3 region is CATYRGLGGYTF. For the CDR3, the DNA is TGTGCCACGTACAGGGGGCTGGGAGGCTACACCTTC.

This clone occurred a few times. The chain links TRBV28 to TRBJ2-5; 10 bases fit TRBD2. In germline, CDR1 is MDHEN, CDR2 SYDVKM. This CDR3 is built from 13 residues. V lost 7 bases to trimming and J lost 5 bases; unmatched junction nucleotides: 4. The CDR3 spells CASKSGGVETQYF. The CDR3 DNA is TGTGCCAGCAAAAGCGGGGGGGTGGAGACCCAGTACTTC. The full variable domain, completed using reference TRBV28 and TRBJ2-5, is DVKVTQSSRYLVKRTGEKVFLECVQDMDHENMFWYRQDPGLGLRLIYFSYDVKMKEKGDIPEGYSVSREKKERFSLILESASTNQTSMYLCASKSGGVETQYFGPGTRLLVL.

The chain uses TRBV7-7 and TRBJ1-3; perhaps TRBD1 as D (6 bases). Germline loops: CDR1 SSHAT, CDR2 FNYEAQ (reference sequence). V was shortened by 5 bases and J by 4 bases, with 12 bases between the two germline ends. The CDR3 loop spans 14 amino acids. The DNA for the CDR3 is TGTGCCAGCAGCCTGGGGACATCCGGAAACACCATATATTTT. It translates to CASSLGTSGNTIYF.

This clone was seen a single time. The V gene is TRBV15, the J gene TRBJ1-2; TRBD1 agrees at 7 bases. From germline, CDR1 is LNHNV and CDR2 YYDKDF (reference sequence). After removal of 0 bases from V and 7 bases from J, the junction contained 11 bases not matched to a gene. The CDR3 runs 16 residues. The CDR3, as DNA: TGTGCCACCAGCAGAGATCGTTGGCAGGGGGAGGCTGGCTACACCTTC. Its protein product is CATSRDRWQGEAGYTF.

This CDR3 is CASSDRRGGTDTQYF. The CDR3 DNA sequence: TGCGCCAGCAGTGACCGGAGGGGTGGCACAGATACGCAGTATTTT. V gene TRBV10-2 combines with J gene TRBJ2-3; possible D gene TRBD2, 6 bases. CDR1 WSHSY and CDR2 SAAADI come from the germline V gene. The CDR3 length is 15 residues. V shed 3 bases and J shed 1 base, with 11 bases lying between them.

The chain uses TRBV7-2 and TRBJ1-2, with D unclear. CDR1 is SGHTA, CDR2 FQGNSA, per germline. With 0 bases removed from V and 6 bases from J, the gap between germline ends came to 8 bases. CDR3 length: 13 residues. CDR3 protein: CASSLAAEDGYTF. The CDR3 nucleotides are TGTGCCAGCAGCTTAGCGGCTGAGGATGGCTACACCTTC.

This clone has just a few counts. Compared with germline, one end of the junction differs, possibly owing to a read error. The genes are TRBV18 and TRBJ1-2; D is ambiguous. Germline V gene lookup returns CDR1 KGHSH and CDR2 LQKENI. The CDR3 consists of 13 residues. The CDR3: CASSTDANYGYTF. As DNA, the CDR3 is TGTGCCAGCTCGACCGACGCCAACTACGGCTACACCTTC.

This clone was seen only a few times. The chain is built from TRBV5-5 and TRBJ1-6; tentative D call: TRBD1 (5 bases). The CDR3 is 15 amino acids. Trimming cost V 6 bases and J 7 bases, with 17 bases left between them. Germline CDR1 and CDR2: SGHKS and YYEKEE (reference sequence). The CDR3 sequence: CASTPTGEGNSPLHF. The CDR3 DNA sequence: TGTGCCAGCACCCCGACGGGAGAGGGGAATTCACCCCTCCACTTT.

The gene calls are TRBV11-3 and TRBJ2-1, with 13 bases that match TRBD2. Germline-derived CDR1 and CDR2 are SGHNT and YENEEA. CDR3 size: 17 residues. The junction had 6 bases not matched to a gene; V was cut back by 5 bases and J by 2 bases. As DNA, the CDR3 is TGTGCCAGCAGCCCGCGGGGACTAGCGGGGCCCTACAATGAGCAGTTCTTC. It specifies CASSPRGLAGPYNEQFF.

J is TRBJ1-3 and V is TRBV30; unclear D gene. V dropped 0 bases and J dropped 3 bases, with 6 bases sitting between them. CDR3 length equals 13 residues. CDR1 and CDR2 from the germline V gene are GTSNPN and SVGIG (reference sequence). CDR3 region: CAWSVADGNTIYF. In DNA form, the CDR3 reads TGTGCCTGGAGTGTGGCAGATGGAAACACCATATATTTT.

The chain carries TRBV6-2 or TRBV6-3 and TRBJ1-1, with no clear D. Trimming took 0 bases from V and 5 from J, leaving 13 bases between them. In germline, CDR1 is MNHEY, CDR2 SVGEGT. The CDR3 totals 15 residues. CDR3 in DNA: TGTGCCAGCAGTTACTCTTATGGCGGGGATACTGAAGCTTTCTTT. Translation gives CASSYSYGGDTEAFF.

As to this clone: Other DNA sequences in the sample encode the same CDR3. V and J are TRBV5-1 and TRBJ2-3, with D possibly TRBD2 on 6 matching bases. The CDR3 sequence is 14 residues long. Trimming removed 1 base from V and 3 bases from J, with 9 bases in between. Germline CDR1 SGHRS, CDR2 YFSETQ. The CDR3 bases are TGCGCCAGCAGCTTGCCCGGGGGAACAGATACGCAGTATTTT. Amino acids: CASSLPGGTDTQYF.

This chain joins TRBV7-2 and TRBJ2-7, with 13 bases fitting TRBD2. The V and J ends lost 4 bases and 3 bases, in that order; junction bases with no gene match: 12. The CDR3 consists of 18 residues. The germline gives CDR1 SGHTA, CDR2 FQGNSA. The CDR3 loop is CASSSEMRLAGGGYEQYF. CDR3 nucleotides: TGTGCCAGCAGCTCCGAGATGAGACTAGCGGGGGGCGGCTACGAGCAGTACTTC. Variable domain in full (rest from reference TRBV7-2 and TRBJ2-7): GAGVSQSPSNKVTEKGKDVELRCDPISGHTALYWYRQSLGQGLEFLIYFQGNSAPDKSGLPSDRFSAERTGGSVSTLTIQRTQQEDSAVYLCASSSEMRLAGGGYEQYFGPGTRLTVT.

The chain has TRBV18 and TRBJ2-5; 8 bases are a match to TRBD1. With V trimmed by 6 bases and J by 3 bases, 9 bases remained unmatched. Looked up from germline, CDR1 is KGHSH and CDR2 is LQKENI. This CDR3 contains 15 residues. The CDR3 region has the DNA TGTGCCAGCTCCCAGAGGACAGGGTGGGAAGAGACCCAGTACTTC. Amino acids: CASSQRTGWEETQYF.

The chain has TRBV7-2 and TRBJ2-2, with 7 nucleotides matching TRBD1. CDR1 and CDR2 (germline): SGHTA, FQGNSA. CDR3 size: 15 residues. Unmatched junction bases numbered 4, after V lost 5 bases and J lost 1 base. The CDR3, as DNA: TGTGCCAGCAGCCCTTGGACAGGGAACACCGGGGAGCTGTTTTTT. This sequence encodes CASSPWTGNTGELFF. The full variable domain, in which reference TRBV7-2 and TRBJ2-2 provide the parts outside the CDR3, is GAGVSQSPSNKVTEKGKDVELRCDPISGHTALYWYRQSLGQGLEFLIYFQGNSAPDKSGLPSDRFSAERTGGSVSTLTIQRTQQEDSAVYLCASSPWTGNTGELFFGEGSRLTVL.

This CDR3 reads CASSFGQGDSPLHF. The CDR3 DNA is TGTGCCAGCAGTTTCGGGCAGGGGGATTCACCCCTCCACTTT. This rearrangement joins TRBV28 to TRBJ1-6; 7 nucleotides line up with TRBD1. The trim removed 3 bases at V and 8 bases at J, leaving 4 bases unmatched. CDR1 and CDR2 (germline): MDHEN, SYDVKM. The CDR3 has 14 amino acids.

This chain joins TRBV13 and TRBJ2-7; 7 bases line up with TRBD2. The germline V gene has CDR1 PRHDT and CDR2 FYEKMQ (reference sequence). The junction had 3 bases not matched to a gene; V was cut back by 0 bases and J by 1 base. This CDR3 contains 15 residues. The CDR3 coding sequence is TGTGCCAGCAGCTTAGGCCCGGGAGGATCCTACGAGCAGTACTTC. Translated: CASSLGPGGSYEQYF. Full variable domain (rest looked up from reference TRBV13 and TRBJ2-7): AAGVIQSPRHLIKEKRETATLKCYPIPRHDTVYWYQQGPGQDPQFLISFYEKMQSDKGSIPDRFSAQQFSDYHSELNMSSLELGDSALYFCASSLGPGGSYEQYFGPGTRLTVT.

The chain carries TRBV9 and TRBJ1-2; maybe TRBD1 (5 bases). Trimming cost V 0 bases and J 1 base, with 10 bases left between them. The CDR3 length is 15 residues. The germline CDR1 and CDR2 sequences are SGDLS and YYNGEE. In DNA form, the CDR3 reads TGTGCCAGCAGCGTAGGGGCAGGGTATAACTATGGCTACACCTTC. Protein product: CASSVGAGYNYGYTF.

This chain uses TRBV27 with TRBJ2-1, with TRBD2 matching over 11 bases. CDR1 and CDR2 from the germline V gene are MNHEY and SMNVEV (reference sequence). This CDR3 region has 18 residues. After removal of 5 bases from V and 7 bases from J, the junction contained 16 bases not matched to a gene. CDR3 sequence: CASSASPVLAGGMNEQFF. CDR3 bases: TGTGCCAGCAGTGCATCCCCCGTATTAGCGGGAGGGATGAATGAGCAGTTCTTC.

The CDR3 is CAWSVTAYEQYF. CDR3 nucleotides: TGTGCCTGGAGTGTAACAGCCTACGAGCAGTACTTC. The chain recombines TRBV30 with TRBJ2-7; no reliable D call. V lost 0 bases, J lost 2 bases, and 5 bases lay in between. The CDR3 totals 12 residues. CDR1 and CDR2 (germline): GTSNPN, SVGIG (reference sequence). Supplemented by reference TRBV30 and TRBJ2-7, the full variable domain reads SQTIHQWPATLVQPVGSPLSLECTVEGTSNPNLYWYRQAAGRGLQLLFYSVGIGQISSEVPQNLSASRPQDRQFILSSKKLLLSDSGFYLCAWSVTAYEQYFGPGTRLTVT.